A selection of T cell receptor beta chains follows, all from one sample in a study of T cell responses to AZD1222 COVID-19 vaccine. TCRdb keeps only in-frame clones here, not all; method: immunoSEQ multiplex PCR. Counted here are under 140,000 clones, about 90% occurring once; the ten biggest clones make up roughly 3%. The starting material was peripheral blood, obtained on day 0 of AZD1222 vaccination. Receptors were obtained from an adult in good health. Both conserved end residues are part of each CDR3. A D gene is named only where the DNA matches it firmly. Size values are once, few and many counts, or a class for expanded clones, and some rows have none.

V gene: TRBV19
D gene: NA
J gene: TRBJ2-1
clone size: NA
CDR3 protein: CASRKGLYYNEQFF
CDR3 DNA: TGTGCCAGTAGGAAAGGGCTGTACTACAATGAGCAGTTCTTC

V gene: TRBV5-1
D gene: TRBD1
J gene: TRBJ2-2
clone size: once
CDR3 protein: CASSLRDREGGELFF
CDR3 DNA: TGCGCCAGCAGTCTCCGGGACAGGGAAGGCGGGGAGCTGTTTTTT

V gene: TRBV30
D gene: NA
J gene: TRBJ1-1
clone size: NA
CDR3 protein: CALGGSVTEAFF
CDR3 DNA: TGTGCCCTTGGAGGGTCCGTCACTGAAGCTTTCTTT

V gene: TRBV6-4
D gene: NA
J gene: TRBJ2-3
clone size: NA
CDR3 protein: CASSANVGQLTDTQYF
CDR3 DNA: TGTGCCAGCAGTGCGAATGTAGGACAGCTTACAGATACGCAGTATTTT

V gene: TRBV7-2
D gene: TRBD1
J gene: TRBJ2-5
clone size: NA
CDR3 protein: CASSFTGGETQYF
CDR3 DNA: TGTGCCAGCAGCTTCACAGGGGGAGAGACCCAGTACTTC

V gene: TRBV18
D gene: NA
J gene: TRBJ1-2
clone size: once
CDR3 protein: CASSPSSPHGYTF
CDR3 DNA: TGTGCCAGCTCACCGTCTTCACCCCATGGCTACACCTTC

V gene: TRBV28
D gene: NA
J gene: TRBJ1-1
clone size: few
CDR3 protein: CASRYAGMNTEAFF
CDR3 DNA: TGTGCCAGCCGATATGCCGGAATGAACACTGAAGCTTTCTTT

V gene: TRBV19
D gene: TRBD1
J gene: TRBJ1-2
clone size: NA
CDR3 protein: CASMDREHYYGYTF
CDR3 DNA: TGTGCCAGTATGGACAGGGAGCACTACTATGGCTACACCTTC

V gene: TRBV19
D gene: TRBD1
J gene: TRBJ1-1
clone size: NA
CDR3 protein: CASSRPTGTNTEAFF
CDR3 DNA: TGTGCCAGTAGTCGGCCGACAGGGACGAACACTGAAGCTTTCTTT

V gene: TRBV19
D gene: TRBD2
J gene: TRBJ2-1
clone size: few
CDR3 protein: CASSNEASGRYNEQFF
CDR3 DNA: TGTGCCAGTAGTAACGAGGCTAGCGGGCGCTACAATGAGCAGTTCTTC

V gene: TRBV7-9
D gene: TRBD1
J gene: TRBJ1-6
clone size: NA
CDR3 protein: CASSSWTGGGSPLHF
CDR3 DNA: TGTGCCAGCAGCTCCTGGACAGGGGGAGGATCACCCCTCCACTTT

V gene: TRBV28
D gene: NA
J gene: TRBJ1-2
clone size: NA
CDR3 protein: CASSFERRRGYTF
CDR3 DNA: TGTGCCAGCAGTTTCGAGAGGCGGCGTGGCTACACCTTC

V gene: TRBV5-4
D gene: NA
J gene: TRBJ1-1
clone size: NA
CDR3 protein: CASSARVPNTEAFF
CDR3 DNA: TGTGCCAGCAGCGCCAGGGTTCCCAACACTGAAGCTTTCTTT

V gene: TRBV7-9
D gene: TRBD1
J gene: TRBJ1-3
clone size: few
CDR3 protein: CASSKQGASGNTIYF
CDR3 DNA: TGTGCCAGCAGTAAACAGGGGGCTTCCGGAAACACCATATATTTT

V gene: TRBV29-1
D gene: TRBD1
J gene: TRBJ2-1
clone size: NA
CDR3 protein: CSVEGRRQGALSEYNEQFF
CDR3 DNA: TGCAGCGTTGAAGGGAGGCGACAGGGGGCCCTGTCGGAGTACAATGAGCAGTTCTTC

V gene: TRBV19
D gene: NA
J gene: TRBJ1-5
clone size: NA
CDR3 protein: CASSMSVDQPQHF
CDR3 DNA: TGTGCCAGTAGTATGTCTGTCGATCAGCCCCAGCATTTT

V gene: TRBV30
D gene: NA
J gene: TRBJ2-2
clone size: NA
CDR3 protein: CAWNWAFANTGELFF
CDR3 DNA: TGTGCCTGGAATTGGGCATTCGCGAACACCGGGGAGCTGTTTTTT

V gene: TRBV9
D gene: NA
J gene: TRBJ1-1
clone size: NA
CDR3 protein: CASSQQVNTEAFF
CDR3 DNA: TGTGCCAGCAGCCAACAGGTGAACACTGAAGCTTTCTTT

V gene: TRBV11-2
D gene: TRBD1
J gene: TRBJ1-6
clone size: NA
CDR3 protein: CASSLTGGNSPLHF
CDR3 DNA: TGTGCCAGCAGCTTGACAGGGGGTAATTCACCCCTCCACTTT

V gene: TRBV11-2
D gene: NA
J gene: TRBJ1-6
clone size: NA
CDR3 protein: CASSLVLLSSYNSPLHF
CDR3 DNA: TGTGCCAGCAGCTTAGTCCTTCTGAGCTCCTATAATTCACCCCTCCACTTT

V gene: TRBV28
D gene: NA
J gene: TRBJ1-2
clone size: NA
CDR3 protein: CASRFGLGLSYGYTF
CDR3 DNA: TGTGCCAGCAGATTCGGTTTAGGACTGAGCTATGGCTACACCTTC

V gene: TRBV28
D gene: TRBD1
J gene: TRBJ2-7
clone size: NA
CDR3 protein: CASSFGTGHHEQYF
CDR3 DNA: TGTGCCAGCAGTTTCGGGACAGGTCACCACGAGCAGTACTTC

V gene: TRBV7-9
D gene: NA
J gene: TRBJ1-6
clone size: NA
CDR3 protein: CAGSDSTLALHF
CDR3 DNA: TGTGCCGGCAGCGACTCGACCTTGGCCCTCCACTTT

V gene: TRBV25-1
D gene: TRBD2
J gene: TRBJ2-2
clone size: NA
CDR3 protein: CASSGAGGPTGELFF
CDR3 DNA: TGTGCCAGCAGTGGAGCGGGAGGGCCCACCGGGGAGCTGTTTTTT

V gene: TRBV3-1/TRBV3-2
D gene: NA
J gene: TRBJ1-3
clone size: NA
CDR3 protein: CASSQQGSNGNTIYF
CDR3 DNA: TGTGCCAGCAGCCAACAGGGGTCGAACGGAAACACCATATATTTT

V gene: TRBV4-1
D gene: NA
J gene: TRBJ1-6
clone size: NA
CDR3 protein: CASSLSGQGNSPLHF
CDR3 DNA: TGCGCCAGCAGCCTCTCGGGCCAGGGAAATTCACCCCTCCACTTT

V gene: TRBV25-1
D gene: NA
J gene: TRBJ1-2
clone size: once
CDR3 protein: CASSEGDYGYTF
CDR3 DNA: TGTGCCAGCAGTGAGGGTGACTATGGCTACACCTTC

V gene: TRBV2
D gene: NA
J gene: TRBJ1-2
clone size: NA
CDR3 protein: CASSVDQAIYGYTF
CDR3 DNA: TGTGCCAGCAGTGTGGATCAGGCGATCTATGGCTACACCTTC

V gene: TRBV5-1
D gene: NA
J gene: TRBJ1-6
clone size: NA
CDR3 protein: CASSWATGSESPLHF
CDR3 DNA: TGCGCCAGCAGCTGGGCGACAGGTTCGGAATCACCCCTCCACTTT

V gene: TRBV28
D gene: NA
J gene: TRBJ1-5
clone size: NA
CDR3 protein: CASSPHGGRGGQPQHF
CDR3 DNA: TGTGCCAGCAGCCCTCACGGGGGGCGAGGAGGTCAGCCCCAGCATTTT

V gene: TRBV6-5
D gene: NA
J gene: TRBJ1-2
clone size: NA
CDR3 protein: CASSYARLGGYTF
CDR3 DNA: TGTGCCAGCAGTTACGCCCGGTTGGGTGGCTACACCTTC

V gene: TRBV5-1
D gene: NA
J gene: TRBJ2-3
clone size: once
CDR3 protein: CASSYSGLSLTDTQYF
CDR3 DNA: TGCGCCAGCAGCTATTCGGGACTGTCGCTCACAGATACGCAGTATTTT

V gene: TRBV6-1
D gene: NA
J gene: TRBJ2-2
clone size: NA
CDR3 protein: CASSEAGNTGELFF
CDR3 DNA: TGTGCCAGCAGTGAGGCCGGGAACACCGGGGAGCTGTTTTTT

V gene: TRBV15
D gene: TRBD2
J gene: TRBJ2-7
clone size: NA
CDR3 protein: CATSRLTSGIYEQYF
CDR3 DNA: TGTGCCACCAGCAGACTGACTAGCGGGATCTACGAGCAGTACTTC

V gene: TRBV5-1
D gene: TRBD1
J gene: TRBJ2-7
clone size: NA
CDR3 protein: CASSPGQSIYEQYF
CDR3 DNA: TGCGCCAGCAGCCCGGGACAGAGCATTTACGAGCAGTACTTC

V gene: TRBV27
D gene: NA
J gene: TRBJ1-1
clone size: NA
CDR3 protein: CASSLGGYGTEAFF
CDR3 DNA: TGTGCCAGCAGTTTAGGAGGGTATGGCACTGAAGCTTTCTTT

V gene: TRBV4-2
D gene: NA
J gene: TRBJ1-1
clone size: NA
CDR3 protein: CASSQEPGATEAFF
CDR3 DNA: TGTGCCAGCAGCCAAGAACCGGGGGCCACTGAAGCTTTCTTT

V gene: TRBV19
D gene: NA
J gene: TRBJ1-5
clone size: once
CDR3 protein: CASSLRDSNQPQHF
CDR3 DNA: TGTGCCAGTAGTCTCCGGGACAGCAATCAGCCCCAGCATTTT

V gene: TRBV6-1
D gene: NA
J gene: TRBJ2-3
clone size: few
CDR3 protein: CASSELYSTDTQYF
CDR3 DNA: TGTGCCAGCAGTGAGCTCTATAGCACAGATACGCAGTATTTT

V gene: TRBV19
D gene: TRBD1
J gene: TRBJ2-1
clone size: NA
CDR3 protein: CASSMGDRGPIQFF
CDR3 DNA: TGTGCCAGTAGTATGGGAGACAGGGGACCTATACAGTTCTTC

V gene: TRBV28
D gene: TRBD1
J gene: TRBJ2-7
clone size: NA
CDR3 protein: CASSLGGQGTYEQYF
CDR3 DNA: TGTGCCAGCAGTTTAGGGGGACAGGGGACCTACGAGCAGTACTTC

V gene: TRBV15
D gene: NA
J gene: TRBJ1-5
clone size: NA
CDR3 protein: CATSRERRQPQHF
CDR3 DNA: TGTGCCACCAGCAGAGAACGCCGACAGCCCCAGCATTTT

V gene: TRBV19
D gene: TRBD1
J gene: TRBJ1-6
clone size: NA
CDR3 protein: CASSPGQGNSPLHF
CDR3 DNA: TGTGCCAGTAGCCCGGGACAGGGGAATTCACCCCTCCACTTT

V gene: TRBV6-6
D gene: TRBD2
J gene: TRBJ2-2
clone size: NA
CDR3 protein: CASRNGAGGPGELFF
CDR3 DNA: TGTGCCAGCAGGAACGGGGCGGGAGGGCCCGGGGAGCTGTTTTTT

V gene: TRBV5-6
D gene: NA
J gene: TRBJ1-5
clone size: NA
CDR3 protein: CASSLFGGNQPQHF
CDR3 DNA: TGTGCCAGCAGCTTGTTCGGAGGAAATCAGCCCCAGCATTTT

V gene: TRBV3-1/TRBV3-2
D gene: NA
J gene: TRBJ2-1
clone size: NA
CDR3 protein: CASSQASNEQFF
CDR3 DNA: TGTGCCAGCAGCCAAGCCTCGAATGAGCAGTTCTTC

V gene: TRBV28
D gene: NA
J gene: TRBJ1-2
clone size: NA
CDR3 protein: CASTINLNGYTF
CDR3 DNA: TGTGCCAGCACCATTAACCTAAATGGCTACACCTTC

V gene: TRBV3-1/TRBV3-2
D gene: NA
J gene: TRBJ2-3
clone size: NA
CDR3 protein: CASSPRGVTDTQYF
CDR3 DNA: TGTGCCAGCAGCCCGAGAGGTGTCACAGATACGCAGTATTTT

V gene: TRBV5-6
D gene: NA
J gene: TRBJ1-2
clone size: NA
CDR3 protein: CASSVGQPNYGYTF
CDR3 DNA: TGTGCCAGCAGCGTAGGACAGCCGAACTATGGCTACACCTTC

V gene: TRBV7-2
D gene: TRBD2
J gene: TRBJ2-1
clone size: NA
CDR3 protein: CASSLALAGAYNEQFF
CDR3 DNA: TGTGCCAGCAGCTTAGCGCTAGCGGGGGCCTACAATGAGCAGTTCTTC

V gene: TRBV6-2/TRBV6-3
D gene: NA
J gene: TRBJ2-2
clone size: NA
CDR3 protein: CASSYPAITGELFF
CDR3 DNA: TGTGCCAGCAGTTATCCGGCAATCACCGGGGAGCTGTTTTTT

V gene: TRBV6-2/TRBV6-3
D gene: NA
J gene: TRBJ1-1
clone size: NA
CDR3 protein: CASSSPTQNTEAFF
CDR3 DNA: TGTGCCAGCAGTTCGCCCACCCAGAACACTGAAGCTTTCTTT

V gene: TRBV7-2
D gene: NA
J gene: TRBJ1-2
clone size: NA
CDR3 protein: CASSLGQFYGYTF
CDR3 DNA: TGTGCCAGCAGCTTAGGACAGTTCTATGGCTACACCTTC

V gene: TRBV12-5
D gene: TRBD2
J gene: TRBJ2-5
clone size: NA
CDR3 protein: CASGKGAGQETQYF
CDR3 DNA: TGTGCTAGTGGGAAGGGAGCGGGACAAGAGACCCAGTACTTC

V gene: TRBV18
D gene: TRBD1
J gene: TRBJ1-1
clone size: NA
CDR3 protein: CASSPEGRGLGTEAFF
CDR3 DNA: TGTGCCAGCTCACCGGAGGGTAGGGGGCTTGGCACTGAAGCTTTCTTT

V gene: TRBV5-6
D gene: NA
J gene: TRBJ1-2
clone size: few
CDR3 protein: CASSSNPTAFYGYTF
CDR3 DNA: TGTGCCAGCAGCTCGAATCCGACAGCTTTCTATGGCTACACCTTC

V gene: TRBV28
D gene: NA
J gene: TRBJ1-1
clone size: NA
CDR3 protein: CASRTPAVEAFF
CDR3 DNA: TGTGCCAGCAGGACCCCGGCGGTCGAAGCTTTCTTT